This T cell receptor (beta chain) was sequenced in a study of T-cell memory formation after mild COVID-19. Whole-study findings and limits: Later expanders leaned CD4+, whereas clones that contracted between day 15 and 85 were balanced CD4/CD8. Specificity for SARS-CoV-2 was not confirmed among the second-wave clones peaking on day 37.

TCRdb analysed the 5' RACE reads with MiXCR anew, one entry per CDR3 protein. Of 210,000 or so distinct CDR3 sequences in the sample, approximately 10% were seen once. On this clonotype itself: Its target is unknown.

Trimming took off 3 bases at V and 2 bases at J, with 10 bases between the two ends. CDR1 and CDR2 (germline): GTSNPN, SVGIG (reference sequence). The CDR3 runs to 13 residues. J is TRBJ2-5 and V is TRBV30, with D possibly being TRBD1 (5 bases). The specimen was PBMCs or a T cell subset sorted from them (not recorded which). This TCR came from a man aged 18 to 35 who had mild COVID-19 (a few samples of this study predate the infection). Cell type and time point are not known. In nucleotides, the CDR3 is TGTGCCTGGAGCCCAGGGTCTCAAGAGACCCAGTACTTC. Encoded protein: CAWSPGSQETQYF.